Shown below are 28 T cell receptor beta chains from a single sample sequenced in a study of shared clonotypes between healthy human individuals (dated by TCRdb to 2020 to 2021). Library preparation used the immunoSEQ multiplex PCR assay. Here the immuneACCESS table is served through TCRdb, limited to in-frame sequences with V and J called. Missing clones are a known gap in these copies; in checked studies unresolved V genes cover under half, and the rest lacks a known reason. A total of about 700,000 clones appear in this sample, about 92% of them only once. The ten largest clonotypes hold 24% of the sample. For the CD8 naive samples, CD45RO-negative cells were positively selected for CCR7, yielding a CD45RA+CCR7+ population from which TemRA cells were excluded. Input material: naive CD8+ T cells sorted from blood. This specimen's cell subset or site label, per the study, means: CD45RA+CCR7+. Source of these receptors: a young man in good health.

The V gene is TRBV4-3, the J gene TRBJ2-1, with TRBD2 identical over 14 bases. This CDR3 region has 15 residues. Losses at the gene ends were 6 bases for V and 7 bases for J; bases not matched to a gene: 5. The germline V gene encodes CDR1 LGHNA and CDR2 YSLEER. CDR3 coding DNA: TGCGCCAGCAGGCTGGGACTAGCGGGAGTTAATGAGCAGTTCTTC. Translation: CASRLGLAGVNEQFF.

The CDR3 DNA reads TGTGCCAGCAGTGAAGCGTGGGGCCACGGGGAGCTGTTTTTT. Translation gives CASSEAWGHGELFF. V usage is TRBV6-1 and J usage is TRBJ2-2; perhaps TRBD1 as D (5 bases). This CDR3 is built from 14 residues. Trimming took 0 bases from V and 7 from J, leaving 9 bases between them. The germline gives CDR1 MNHNS, CDR2 SASEGT.

V is TRBV27 and J is TRBJ2-1, with 8 bases lining up with TRBD2. With V trimmed by 10 bases and J by 1 base, 15 bases remained unmatched. Looked up from germline, CDR1 is MNHEY and CDR2 is SMNVEV (reference sequence). The CDR3 is 17 amino acids. CDR3 nucleotides: TGTGCCACCAAGACGGCTAGCGGGTATGTGTCCTACAATGAGCAGTTCTTC. Translation: CATKTASGYVSYNEQFF.

This clone came up a few times. Other DNA sequences from this sample encode an identical CDR3 as well. The rearrangement uses TRBV29-1 and TRBJ1-1; D call uncertain. Germline CDR1 and CDR2: SQVTM and ANQGSEA. V lost 6 bases to trimming and J lost 0 bases, with 8 bases between them. This CDR3 spans 12 amino acids. CDR3 amino acids: CSVARMNTEAFF. CDR3 in DNA: TGCAGCGTGGCCCGTATGAACACTGAAGCTTTCTTT.

This chain uses TRBV27 with TRBJ2-7; D call uncertain. Germline V CDR1 and CDR2: MNHEY, SMNVEV (reference sequence). Trimming took 2 bases from V and 1 from J, leaving 9 bases between them. The CDR3 loop spans 14 amino acids. The CDR3, as DNA: TGTGCCAGCAGTTTAGGCAGGAAATCCTACGAGCAGTACTTC. It translates to CASSLGRKSYEQYF.

This rearrangement joins TRBV7-9 to TRBJ1-1, with 8 bases identical to TRBD1. The germline gives CDR1 SEHNR, CDR2 FQNEAQ (reference sequence). CDR3 length equals 14 residues. Losses at the gene ends were 5 bases for V and 1 base for J; bases not matched to a gene: 3. The CDR3 here is CASSPGQANTEAFF. Written as DNA, the CDR3 is TGTGCCAGCAGCCCGGGACAGGCGAACACTGAAGCTTTCTTT.

The chain recombines TRBV10-3 with TRBJ2-5; D gene unclear. The CDR3 sequence is 11 residues long. Germline loops: CDR1 ENHRY, CDR2 SYGVKD. The V and J ends lost 6 bases and 1 base respectively, with 3 bases between them. This CDR3 reads CAIRPQETQYF. The CDR3 DNA follows: TGTGCCATCAGACCCCAAGAGACCCAGTACTTC.

CDR3 protein: CASSRHSARQETQYF. CDR3 DNA: TGTGCCAGTAGTAGACACTCTGCGCGCCAAGAGACCCAGTACTTC. V usage is TRBV19 and J usage is TRBJ2-5; D is undetermined. Trimming removed 4 bases at V and 1 base at J, with 13 bases between. Germline-derived CDR1 and CDR2 are LNHDA and SQIVND (reference sequence). This CDR3 has 15 amino acids.

The genes are TRBV11-2 and TRBJ2-5, with a possible D match to TRBD2 (5 bases). Germline CDR1 reads SGHAT; CDR2 reads FQNNGV. The length of the CDR3 is 11 residues. The germline V and J ends were trimmed by 4 bases and 7 bases, with 7 bases remaining between them. The CDR3 reads CASSSGGTQYF. CDR3 sequence (DNA): TGTGCCAGCAGCTCAGGAGGGACCCAGTACTTC.

The chain combines TRBV7-9 with TRBJ2-2, with unresolved D. Germline V CDR1 and CDR2: SEHNR, FQNEAQ (reference sequence). The CDR3 is 14 amino acids. Trimming cost V 1 base and J 1 base, with 4 bases left between them. The CDR3 spells CASSLGQNTGELFF. The CDR3 DNA reads as TGTGCCAGCAGCTTAGGGCAGAACACCGGGGAGCTGTTTTTT.

The chain employs TRBV11-2 and TRBJ2-7; 11 bases map to TRBD1. Germline CDR1 reads SGHAT; CDR2 reads FQNNGV. The trim removed 5 bases at V and 3 bases at J, leaving 12 bases unmatched. This CDR3 has 17 amino acids. CDR3 in amino acids: CASSLLKPGQGVYEQYF. CDR3 DNA: TGTGCCAGCAGCCTCCTGAAGCCGGGACAGGGGGTCTACGAGCAGTACTTC.

The rearrangement joins TRBV2 to TRBJ2-7; possibly TRBD1 or TRBD2 for D (5 bases each). Germline values: CDR1 SNHLY, CDR2 FYNNEI. The CDR3 contains 15 residues. V was shortened by 6 bases and J by 1 base, with 16 bases between the two germline ends. The CDR3 bases are TGTGCCAGCAGCGAAACCGGGACGGTTTCCTACGAGCAGTACTTC. Translation gives CASSETGTVSYEQYF. Full variable domain (missing parts from reference TRBV2 and TRBJ2-7): EPEVTQTPSHQVTQMGQEVILRCVPISNHLYFYWYRQILGQKVEFLVSFYNNEISEKSEIFDDQFSVERPDGSNFTLKIRSTKLEDSAMYFCASSETGTVSYEQYFGPGTRLTVT.

For the CDR3, the DNA is TGTGCCAGCACCCCGGGGGGTTGGAGCACTGAAGCTTTCTTT. Residues: CASTPGGWSTEAFF. The V gene is TRBV6-6, the J gene TRBJ1-1, with D possibly TRBD1 on 5 matching bases. Trimming took off 7 bases at V and 4 bases at J, with 16 bases between the two ends. The CDR3 has 14 amino acids. The V gene's germline CDR1 is MNHNY and CDR2 SVGAGI (reference sequence).

The J gene is TRBJ2-2, the V gene TRBV27; 7 bases are shared with TRBD1. The germline V gene has CDR1 MNHEY and CDR2 SMNVEV (reference sequence). This CDR3 has 16 amino acids. V lost 3 bases, J lost 0 bases, and 4 bases stayed unmatched. The DNA for the CDR3 is TGTGCCAGCAGTTTTCAGGACAGGCCGAACACCGGGGAGCTGTTTTTT. Its translation is CASSFQDRPNTGELFF.

This chain links TRBV27 with TRBJ2-1, with 7 bases matching TRBD1. Per the germline V gene, CDR1 is MNHEY and CDR2 is SMNVEV (reference sequence). CDR3 length: 14 residues. The V gene end was trimmed by 6 bases and the J gene end by 8 bases; junction bases not matched to a gene: 10. The CDR3 nucleotides are TGTGCCAGCAGAATAGACCGGGACAGCGATGAGCAGTTCTTC. Amino acid sequence: CASRIDRDSDEQFF.

J is TRBJ2-1 and V is TRBV28, with a weak D call TRBD2 (7 bases). V lost 3 bases to trimming and J lost 1 base, with 16 bases between them. This CDR3 is built from 17 residues. The germline CDR1 and CDR2 sequences are MDHEN and SYDVKM. CDR3 sequence (DNA): TGTGCCAGCAGTTTCCTGGGGGGGCATGGGTCCTACAATGAGCAGTTCTTC. It specifies CASSFLGGHGSYNEQFF.

The chain combines TRBV11-3 with TRBJ1-1; tentatively, D is TRBD1 (5 bases). The CDR3 runs to 13 residues. Germline values: CDR1 SGHNT, CDR2 YENEEA. Trimming took off 1 base at V and 8 bases at J, with 11 bases between the two ends. The CDR3 DNA sequence: TGTGCCAGCAGCTTAGGCCCCTGGGACGAAGCTTTCTTT. Translated, it gives CASSLGPWDEAFF.

The chain is built from TRBV4-1 and TRBJ2-4, with 12 positions matching TRBD1. Germline V lookup: CDR1 MGHRA, CDR2 YSYEKL. The V segment lost 5 bases and the J segment 1 base; nucleotides outside the gene matches: 6. The CDR3 spans 17 residues. CDR3 sequence reads: CASSSPGQGAAKNIQYF. The DNA for the CDR3 is TGCGCCAGCAGCTCGCCGGGACAGGGGGCCGCCAAAAACATTCAGTACTTC.

J is TRBJ2-3 and V is TRBV9, with D possibly matching TRBD2 (5 bases). V lost 5 bases, J lost 0 bases, and 13 bases lay in between. There are 15 residues in the CDR3. CDR1 is SGDLS and CDR2 is YYNGEE in the germline V gene. CDR3 loop: CASSTSGGSTDTQYF. Written as DNA, the CDR3 is TGTGCCAGCAGTACGAGCGGAGGCAGCACAGATACGCAGTATTTT.

The chain carries TRBV5-6 and TRBJ2-7; D may be TRBD1 (6 bases). Germline assignment: CDR1 SGHDT and CDR2 YYEEEE. This CDR3 has 14 residues. V lost 4 bases to trimming and J lost 0 bases, with 11 bases between them. CDR3 sequence: CASSTGQSSYEQYF. The CDR3 DNA sequence: TGTGCCAGCAGCACCGGACAGAGCTCCTACGAGCAGTACTTC.

The chain combines TRBV7-9 with TRBJ2-7, with D perhaps matching TRBD2 (6 bases). Trimming took 5 bases from V and 1 from J, leaving 15 bases between them. This CDR3 has 15 amino acids. Germline CDR1 reads SEHNR; CDR2 reads FQNEAQ (reference sequence). CDR3 sequence (DNA): TGTGCCAGCAGCCCGAGCGGGTTCAAGTCCTACGAGCAGTACTTC. Translated: CASSPSGFKSYEQYF.

V gene TRBV5-6 combines with J gene TRBJ2-1, with no clear D. Germline-derived CDR1 and CDR2 are SGHDT and YYEEEE. The CDR3 has 11 residues. The ends were cut back, 1 base at V and 6 bases at J, with 2 bases in the middle. The DNA for the CDR3 is TGTGCCAGCAGCTTGTCCAATGAGCAGTTCTTC. It is translated as CASSLSNEQFF.

This clone was counted a single time. This chain connects TRBV7-6 to TRBJ1-4; perhaps TRBD1 as D (5 bases). V dropped 1 base and J dropped 1 base, with 10 bases sitting between them. CDR1 is SGHVS and CDR2 is FNYEAQ in the germline V gene. The CDR3 is made up of 16 amino acids. CDR3 residues: CASSLGWGGTNEKLFF. For the CDR3, the DNA is TGTGCCAGCAGCTTAGGCTGGGGGGGAACTAATGAAAAACTGTTTTTT.

The chain employs TRBV7-9 and TRBJ2-7; 7 nucleotides agree with TRBD2. CDR3 size: 17 residues. The germline V gene encodes CDR1 SEHNR and CDR2 FQNEAQ (reference sequence). J lost 3 bases, V lost 4 bases, and 15 bases had no gene match. For the CDR3, the DNA is TGTGCCAGCAGCTCCTTGGGGGTCGGGACTACCCTCTACGAGCAGTACTTC. It yields the protein CASSSLGVGTTLYEQYF.

This clone was counted between two and nine times. The chain carries TRBV27 and TRBJ2-7; D is unresolved. The V and J ends lost 5 bases and 5 bases respectively, with 13 bases between them. CDR3 length: 13 residues. Germline V CDR1 and CDR2: MNHEY, SMNVEV (reference sequence). Written as DNA, the CDR3 is TGTGCCAGCAGTCGTGGGCTCCTGGACGAGCAGTACTTC. The encoded protein is CASSRGLLDEQYF.

The chain couples TRBV9 to TRBJ2-2; D possibly corresponds to TRBD2 (6 bases). The CDR3 runs to 16 residues. CDR1 and CDR2 (germline): SGDLS, YYNGEE. The V end was cut by 2 bases, the J end by 1 base, with 12 bases between. In DNA form, the CDR3 reads TGTGCCAGCAGCGTGGAGGGGCGCTGGAACACCGGGGAGCTGTTTTTT. It specifies CASSVEGRWNTGELFF.

The chain uses TRBV5-6 and TRBJ2-7, with TRBD2 matching 16 bases. The V and J ends lost 4 bases and 3 bases, in that order; junction bases with no gene match: 7. Per germline, CDR1 SGHDT and CDR2 YYEEEE. The CDR3 totals 17 residues. The DNA of the CDR3 is TGTGCCAGCAGCGAGGGACTAGCGGGAGGGCCCCTCTACGAGCAGTACTTC. Translated, it gives CASSEGLAGGPLYEQYF.

The gene calls are TRBV10-3 and TRBJ1-1; D not resolved. Trimming shortened V by 7 bases and J by 5 bases, and 8 bases separated the two germline ends. The CDR3 is 11 residues long. Germline loops: CDR1 ENHRY, CDR2 SYGVKD. The chain's CDR3 is CAIKMGTEAFF. The CDR3 coding sequence is TGTGCCATCAAAATGGGGACTGAAGCTTTCTTT.